This T cell receptor (beta chain) was retrieved from a study of cytomegalovirus exposure and HLA in healthy donors. Across the whole study: Early on, a data release was issued that held roughly 84 million unique TCRs from HLA-typed donors.

The V end was cut by 2 bases, the J end by 5 bases, with 13 bases between. The CDR3 runs 14 residues. Germline CDR1 LNHDA, CDR2 SQIVND (reference sequence). Primers included in the PCR were 60 Vbeta and 13 Jbeta primers. Generated by immunoSEQ multiplex PCR, the TCRdb table keeps only in-frame clones and is missing some. The table lists roughly 100,000 clones, roughly 80% of them singletons. Findings and limits, study-wide: Reports indicated that the classifier achieved high specificity and sensitivity in diagnosing cytomegalovirus status. The authors judged a highly shared variant cluster likely a sequencing artifact. Previous analysis showed most TCR beta V segments were productive about 87% or about 30% of the time.

For this clone: What it binds is unknown.

The receptor was isolated from a man aged 40-49 years in good health and CMV-seronegative. J is TRBJ2-7 and V is TRBV19; maybe TRBD1 (8 bases). The specimen sequenced was PBMCs. The CDR3 coding sequence is TGTGCCAGTAGTATAAGGACAGGGAGGGACGAGCAGTACTTC. Translated: CASSIRTGRDEQYF.